Sequencing of this T cell receptor (beta chain) was carried out in a study of cytomegalovirus exposure and HLA in healthy donors. Study-wide results and caveats: Most TCR sequences were rare, but some public TCRs occurred in many donors. According to the study, around 160 TCR beta chains were cytomegalovirus-associated.

As for this clone: As yet, its antigen is unknown.

Assay used: immunoSEQ multiplex PCR; TCRdb lists only in-frame clones, some missing. Of fewer than 150,000 clones in the sample, more than 75% were seen once. This CDR3 is built from 14 residues. V lost 5 bases, J lost 8 bases, and 15 bases lay in between. The germline CDR1 and CDR2 sequences are PRHDT and FYEKMQ (reference sequence). This receptor was taken from a man aged 18 to 30 in good health and CMV-seronegative. Input material: PBMCs. The gene calls are TRBV13 and TRBJ1-4; D possibly corresponds to TRBD1 (6 bases). The CDR3 sequence is CASSLGTRLEKLFF. The DNA for the CDR3 is TGTGCCAGCAGCCTTGGGACACGACTGGAAAAACTGTTTTTT.